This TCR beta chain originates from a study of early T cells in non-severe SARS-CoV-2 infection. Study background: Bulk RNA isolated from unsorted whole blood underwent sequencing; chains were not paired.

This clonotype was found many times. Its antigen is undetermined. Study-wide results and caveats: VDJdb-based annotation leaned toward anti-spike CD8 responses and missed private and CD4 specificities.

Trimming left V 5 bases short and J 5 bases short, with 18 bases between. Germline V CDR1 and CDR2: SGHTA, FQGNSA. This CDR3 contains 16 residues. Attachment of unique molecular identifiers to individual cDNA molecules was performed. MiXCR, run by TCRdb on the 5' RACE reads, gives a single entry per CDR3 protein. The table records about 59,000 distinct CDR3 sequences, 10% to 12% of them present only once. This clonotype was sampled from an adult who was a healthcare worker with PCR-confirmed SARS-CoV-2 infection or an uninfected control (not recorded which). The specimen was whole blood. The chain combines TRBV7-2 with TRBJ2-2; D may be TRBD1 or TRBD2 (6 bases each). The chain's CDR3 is CASSPSPGARTGELFF. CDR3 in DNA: TGTGCCAGCAGCCCCTCCCCGGGGGCGAGGACCGGGGAGCTGTTTTTT.